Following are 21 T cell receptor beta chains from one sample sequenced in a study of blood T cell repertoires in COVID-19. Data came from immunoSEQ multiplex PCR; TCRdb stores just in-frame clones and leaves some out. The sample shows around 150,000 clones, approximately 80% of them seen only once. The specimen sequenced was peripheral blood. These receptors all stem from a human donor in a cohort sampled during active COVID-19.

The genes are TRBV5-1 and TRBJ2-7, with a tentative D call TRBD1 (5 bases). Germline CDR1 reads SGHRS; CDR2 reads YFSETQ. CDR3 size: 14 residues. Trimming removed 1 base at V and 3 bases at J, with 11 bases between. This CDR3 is CASSLQSGNYEQYF. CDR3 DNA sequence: TGCGCCAGCAGCTTGCAGTCAGGGAACTACGAGCAGTACTTC.

The CDR3 sequence is CASSLFRGDNNEQFF. CDR3 bases: TGTGCCAGCAGCTTGTTTCGGGGGGACAACAATGAGCAGTTCTTC. The rearrangement uses TRBV5-6 and TRBJ2-1; a possible D gene is TRBD2 (7 bases). The CDR3 totals 15 residues. Trimming cost V 1 base and J 5 bases, with 13 bases left between them. Germline V gives CDR1 SGHDT, CDR2 YYEEEE.

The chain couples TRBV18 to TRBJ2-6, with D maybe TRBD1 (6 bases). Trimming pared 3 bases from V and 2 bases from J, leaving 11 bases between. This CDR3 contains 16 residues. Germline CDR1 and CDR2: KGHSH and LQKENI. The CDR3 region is CASSPLNRAGANVLTF. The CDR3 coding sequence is TGTGCCAGCTCACCCCTGAACAGGGCTGGGGCCAACGTCCTGACTTTC.

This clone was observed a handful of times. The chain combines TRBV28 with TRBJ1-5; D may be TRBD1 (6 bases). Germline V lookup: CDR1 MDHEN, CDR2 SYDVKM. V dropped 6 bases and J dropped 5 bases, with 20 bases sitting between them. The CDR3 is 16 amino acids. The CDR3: CASRPLQGPRDQPQHF. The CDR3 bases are TGTGCCAGCAGGCCACTACAGGGCCCCAGGGATCAGCCCCAGCATTTT.

CDR3 in DNA: TGTGCCAGCAGACCTAACAGGGGCCAGATTCAGTACTTC. Protein sequence: CASRPNRGQIQYF. This chain joins TRBV12-3 or TRBV12-4 and TRBJ2-4, with 7 bases aligning to TRBD1. J lost 10 bases, V lost 6 bases, and 9 bases had no gene match. The CDR3 has 13 residues.

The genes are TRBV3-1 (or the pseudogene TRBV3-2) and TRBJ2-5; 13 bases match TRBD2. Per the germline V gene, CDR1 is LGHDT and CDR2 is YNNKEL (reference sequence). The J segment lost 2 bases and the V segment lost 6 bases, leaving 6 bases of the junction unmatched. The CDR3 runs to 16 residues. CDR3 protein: CASSRLAGGRQETQYF. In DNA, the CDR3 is TGTGCCAGCAGTCGACTAGCGGGGGGTCGGCAAGAGACCCAGTACTTC.

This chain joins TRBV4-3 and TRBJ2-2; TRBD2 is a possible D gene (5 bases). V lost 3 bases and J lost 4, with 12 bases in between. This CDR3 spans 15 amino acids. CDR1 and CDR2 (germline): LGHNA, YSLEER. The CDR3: CASSQQSGSTGELFF. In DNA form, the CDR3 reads TGCGCCAGCAGCCAGCAGTCGGGGTCCACCGGGGAGCTGTTTTTT.

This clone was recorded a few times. The CDR3 here is CASSQGGDSGTRLLYEQYF. CDR3 bases: TGCGCCAGCAGCCAAGGGGGGGACTCCGGGACTCGTCTTCTCTACGAGCAGTACTTC. The rearrangement links TRBV4-1 to TRBJ2-7, with a tentative D call TRBD2 (6 bases). Germline CDR1 is MGHRA and CDR2 is YSYEKL. The CDR3 loop spans 19 amino acids. Trimming cost V 1 base and J 3 bases, with 25 bases left between them.

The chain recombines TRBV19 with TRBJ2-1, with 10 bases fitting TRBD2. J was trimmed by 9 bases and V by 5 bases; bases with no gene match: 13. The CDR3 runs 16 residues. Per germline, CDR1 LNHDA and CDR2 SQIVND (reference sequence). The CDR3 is CASSPRGAGGLGEQFF. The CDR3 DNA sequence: TGTGCCAGTAGTCCCCGCGGAGCGGGGGGGCTGGGTGAGCAGTTCTTC. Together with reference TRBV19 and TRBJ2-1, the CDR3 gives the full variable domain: DGGITQSPKYLFRKEGQNVTLSCEQNLNHDAMYWYRQDPGQGLRLIYYSQIVNDFQKGDIAEGYSVSREKKESFPLTVTSAQKNPTAFYLCASSPRGAGGLGEQFFGPGTRLTVL.

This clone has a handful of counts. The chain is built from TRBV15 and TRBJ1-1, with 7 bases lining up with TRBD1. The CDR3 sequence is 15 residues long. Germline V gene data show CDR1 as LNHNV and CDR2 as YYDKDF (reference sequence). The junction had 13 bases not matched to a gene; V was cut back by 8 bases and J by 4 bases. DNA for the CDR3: TGTGCCACCTCACGACAGGGTATGGCGGGCACTGAAGCTTTCTTT. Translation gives CATSRQGMAGTEAFF.

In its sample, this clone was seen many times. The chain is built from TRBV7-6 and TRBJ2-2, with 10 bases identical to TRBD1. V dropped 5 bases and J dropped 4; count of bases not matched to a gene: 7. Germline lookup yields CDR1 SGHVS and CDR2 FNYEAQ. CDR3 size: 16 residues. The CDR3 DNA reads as TGTGCCAGCAGCCTACGGGACAGGGGAGTCACCGGGGAGCTGTTTTTT. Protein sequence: CASSLRDRGVTGELFF.

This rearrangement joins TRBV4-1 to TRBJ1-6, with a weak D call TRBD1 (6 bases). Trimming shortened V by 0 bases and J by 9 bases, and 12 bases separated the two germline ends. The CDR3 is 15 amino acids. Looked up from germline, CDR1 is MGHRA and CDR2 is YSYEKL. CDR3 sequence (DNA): TGCGCCAGCAGCCAAGAGACAGGTCCGGTTTCACCCCTCCACTTT. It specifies CASSQETGPVSPLHF.

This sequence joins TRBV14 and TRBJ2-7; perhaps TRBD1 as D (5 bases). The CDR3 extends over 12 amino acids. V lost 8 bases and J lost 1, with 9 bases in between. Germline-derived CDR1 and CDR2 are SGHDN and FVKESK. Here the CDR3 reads CASGAWSYEQYF. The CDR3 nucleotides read TGTGCCAGCGGGGCGTGGTCCTACGAGCAGTACTTC.

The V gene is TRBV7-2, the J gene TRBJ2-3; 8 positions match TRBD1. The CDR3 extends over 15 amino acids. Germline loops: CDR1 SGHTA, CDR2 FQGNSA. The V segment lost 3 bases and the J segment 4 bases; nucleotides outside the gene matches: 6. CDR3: CASSFDRGGADTQYF. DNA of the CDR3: TGTGCCAGCAGCTTTGACAGGGGTGGGGCAGATACGCAGTATTTT.

CDR3 DNA sequence: TGTGCCAGCAGACTCGGACAGGGGTCCTACGAGCAGTACTTC. Protein: CASRLGQGSYEQYF. The chain links TRBV6-5 to TRBJ2-7, with TRBD1 identical over 9 bases. Trimming cost V 6 bases and J 1 base; bases outside gene matches: 4. From germline, CDR1 is MNHEY and CDR2 SVGAGI. CDR3 length: 14 amino acids.

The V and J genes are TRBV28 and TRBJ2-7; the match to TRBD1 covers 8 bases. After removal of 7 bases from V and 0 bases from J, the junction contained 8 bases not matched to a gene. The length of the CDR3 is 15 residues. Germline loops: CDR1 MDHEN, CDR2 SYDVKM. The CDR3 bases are TGTGCCAGCACCGTTAGACAGGGGTACTCCTACGAGCAGTACTTC. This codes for CASTVRQGYSYEQYF.

DNA of the CDR3: TGTGCCAACCAGCTAGGGGGACAGCGCAATCAGCCCCAGCATTTT. Protein sequence: CANQLGGQRNQPQHF. This chain joins TRBV21-1 and TRBJ1-5; the D call in the table, TRBD1, was not verified against the DNA. TRBV21-1 is tagged as a pseudogene. CDR3 length equals 15 residues.

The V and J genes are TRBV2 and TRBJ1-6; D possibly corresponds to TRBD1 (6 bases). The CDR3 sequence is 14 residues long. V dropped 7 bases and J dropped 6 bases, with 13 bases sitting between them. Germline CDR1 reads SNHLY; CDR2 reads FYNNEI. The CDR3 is CASTRTVTNSPLHF. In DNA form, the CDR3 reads TGTGCCAGCACTCGGACAGTGACTAATTCACCCCTCCACTTT.

As DNA, the CDR3 is TGTGCCAGCAGTTTAGCGCAGGGGGGTAGCGGGGAGCTGTTTTTT. Encoded protein: CASSLAQGGSGELFF. The rearrangement links TRBV28 to TRBJ2-2; D perhaps matches TRBD1 (7 bases). The V end was cut by 2 bases, the J end by 7 bases, with 14 bases between. CDR1 and CDR2 (germline): MDHEN, SYDVKM. This CDR3 contains 15 residues.

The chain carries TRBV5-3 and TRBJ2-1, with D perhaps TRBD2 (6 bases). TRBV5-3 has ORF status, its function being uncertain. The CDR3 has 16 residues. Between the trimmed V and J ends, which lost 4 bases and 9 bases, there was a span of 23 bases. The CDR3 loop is CARSGPCAGIYSEQFF. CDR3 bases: TGTGCCAGAAGCGGCCCCTGTGCGGGGATATATTCTGAGCAGTTCTTC.

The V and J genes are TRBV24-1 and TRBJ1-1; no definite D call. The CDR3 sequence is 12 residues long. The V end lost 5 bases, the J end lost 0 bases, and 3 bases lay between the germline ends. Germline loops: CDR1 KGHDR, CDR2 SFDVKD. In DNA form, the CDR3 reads TGTGCCACCAGTGGAGTGAACACTGAAGCTTTCTTT. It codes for CATSGVNTEAFF.